Listed below are T cell receptor beta chains from one sample, sequenced in a study of shared clonotypes between healthy human individuals. Method: immunoSEQ multiplex PCR; TCRdb's copy keeps in-frame clones and lacks some. This sample yields about 2.1 million clones, of which 93% are seen a single time; roughly 1.8% belongs to the top ten. Material: naive CD8+ T cells from PBMCs. The receptors shown here come from a man between 18 and 35 years old in good health. Some clones in this sample may be carry-over from other donors' samples. Each CDR3 is given with its conserved first and last residue. The D gene is left open where the match is weak. Only some rows state a clone size, as once, few, many or a class for expanded clones.

>TRBD1|TRBJ2-2|TRBV7-9|.
CASSSTGQQNTGELFF
TGTGCCAGCAGCTCCACGGGACAGCAGAACACCGGGGAGCTGTTTTTT
>TRBD2|TRBJ2-7|TRBV27|.
CASSPSTSGYYYEQYF
TGTGCCAGCAGTCCGTCGACTAGCGGGTACTACTACGAGCAGTACTTC
>.|TRBJ1-5|TRBV2|.
CASSVTSAFQPQHF
TGTGCCAGCAGTGTGACCTCAGCATTTCAGCCCCAGCATTTT
>.|TRBJ2-5|TRBV11-2|.
CASSLNSLIQETQYF
TGTGCCAGCAGCCTAAACAGCCTAATCCAAGAGACCCAGTACTTC
>TRBD2|TRBJ2-7|TRBV30|.
CAWSGTSGDYEQYF
TGTGCCTGGAGTGGGACTAGCGGCGACTACGAGCAGTACTTC
>.|TRBJ1-5|TRBV10-2|.
CASSEWTEDQPQHF
TGCGCCAGCAGTGAGTGGACAGAAGATCAGCCCCAGCATTTT
>.|TRBJ2-7|TRBV9|.
CASSAKQAIYEKQYF
TGTGCCAGCAGCGCTAAACAGGCCATTTACGAGAAGCAGTACTTC
>.|TRBJ2-1|TRBV18|.
CASSPAVPVGNEQFF
TGTGCCAGCTCCCCCGCCGTGCCGGTCGGGAATGAGCAGTTCTTC
>.|TRBJ2-5|TRBV7-9|once
CASSPPGVETQYF
TGTGCCAGCAGCCCGCCAGGGGTAGAGACCCAGTACTTC
>.|TRBJ2-1|TRBV4-2|.
CASSQDSQLRYNEQFF
TGTGCCAGCAGCCAAGATTCCCAGTTACGCTACAATGAGCAGTTCTTC
>TRBD2|TRBJ2-1|TRBV4-3|.
CASSQDRAGARNEQFF
TGCGCCAGCAGCCAAGATCGAGCGGGAGCACGAAATGAGCAGTTCTTC
>.|TRBJ1-1|TRBV4-3|.
CASSQGKRMNTEAFF
TGCGCCAGCAGCCAAGGGAAACGAATGAACACTGAAGCTTTCTTT
>TRBD1|TRBJ1-1|TRBV19|once
CASSLRGRLWEAFF
TGTGCCAGTAGCCTAAGGGGGCGGCTATGGGAAGCTTTCTTT
>.|TRBJ2-7|TRBV10-1|.
CASSEASRVSNEQYF
TGCGCCAGCAGTGAAGCCTCCAGGGTTTCCAACGAGCAGTACTTC
>TRBD2|TRBJ2-1|TRBV30|.
CAWNFIAGVEYNEQFF
TGTGCCTGGAACTTTATAGCGGGAGTAGAATACAATGAGCAGTTCTTC
>.|TRBJ2-1|TRBV5-1|.
CASSLDSVHEQFF
TGCGCCAGCAGCTTAGACTCGGTCCATGAGCAGTTCTTC
>.|TRBJ1-3|TRBV9|few
CASSVPDSGNTIYF
TGTGCCAGCAGTGTACCGGACTCTGGAAACACCATATATTTT
>.|TRBJ1-2|TRBV27|.
CASSYIGSPLYGYTF
TGTGCCAGCAGTTATATCGGCAGTCCCCTCTATGGCTACACCTTC
>.|TRBJ2-7|TRBV5-5|once
CASSSLRGPNLEQYF
TGTGCCAGCAGCTCCCTACGGGGACCTAACCTCGAGCAGTACTTC
>TRBD2|TRBJ2-1|TRBV5-4|.
CASSLRTASGNIDEQFF
TGTGCCAGCAGCTTGAGGACGGCTAGCGGGAATATCGATGAGCAGTTCTTC
>.|TRBJ1-1|TRBV29-1|.
CSVPRTEGDTEAFF
TGCAGCGTCCCCCGGACCGAGGGGGACACTGAAGCTTTCTTT
>.|TRBJ2-5|TRBV6-6|.
CASSYGETQYF
TGTGCCAGCAGTTACGGGGAGACCCAGTACTTC
>.|TRBJ2-1|TRBV9|.
CASSAAGAPSSYNEQFF
TGTGCCAGCAGCGCCGCGGGGGCGCCGAGCTCCTACAATGAGCAGTTCTTC
>TRBD1|TRBJ2-1|TRBV28|.
CASSSPGQERPYNEQFF
TGTGCCAGCAGTTCACCGGGACAGGAACGTCCCTACAATGAGCAGTTCTTC
>.|TRBJ2-1|TRBV14|.
CASSPRHYNEQFF
TGTGCCAGCAGCCCTCGACACTACAATGAGCAGTTCTTC
>.|TRBJ2-2|TRBV10-3|.
CAISDGEEGRTPSGTGELFF
TGTGCCATCAGTGATGGTGAAGAGGGCAGGACGCCCTCCGGCACCGGGGAGCTGTTTTTT
>.|TRBJ2-6|TRBV9|.
CASSVEKVPSGANVLTF
TGTGCCAGCAGCGTAGAGAAGGTTCCCTCTGGGGCCAACGTCCTGACTTTC
>.|TRBJ2-7|TRBV7-6|.
CASSFLDVYEQYF
TGTGCCAGCAGCTTCCTGGACGTCTACGAGCAGTACTTC
>TRBD2|TRBJ2-7|TRBV28|.
CASKLLAGGDYEQYF
TGTGCCAGCAAACTACTAGCGGGAGGGGACTACGAGCAGTACTTC
>.|TRBJ2-1|TRBV28|once
CASSLPAGEGSNEQFF
TGTGCCAGCAGTTTGCCCGCAGGGGAGGGTTCGAATGAGCAGTTCTTC
>.|TRBJ2-1|TRBV6-1|.
CASSARDSDDEQFF
TGTGCCAGCAGTGCACGGGACTCCGACGATGAGCAGTTCTTC
>TRBD2|TRBJ2-5|TRBV29-1|.
CSVGPSGRALSETQYF
TGCAGCGTTGGGCCTAGCGGGAGGGCCTTATCCGAGACCCAGTACTTC
>TRBD2|TRBJ2-3|TRBV27|once
CASSLAFAGADTQYF
TGTGCCAGCAGTTTAGCATTTGCGGGAGCAGATACGCAGTATTTT
>.|TRBJ2-7|TRBV7-9|.
CASSSARYEQYF
TGTGCCAGCAGCTCAGCCCGATACGAGCAGTACTTC
>.|TRBJ2-3|TRBV28|.
CASQNSGFTDTQYF
TGTGCCAGCCAGAATAGCGGATTCACAGATACGCAGTATTTT
>.|TRBJ2-3|TRBV5-4|.
CASSFLQESTDTQYF
TGTGCCAGCAGCTTTCTACAGGAGAGCACAGATACGCAGTATTTT
>.|TRBJ2-4|TRBV11-2|.
CASYPRDAAKNIQYF
TGTGCCAGCTACCCGCGGGACGCAGCCAAAAACATTCAGTACTTC
>.|TRBJ1-2|TRBV27|.
CASSSATDYGYTF
TGTGCCAGCAGTTCCGCAACGGACTATGGCTACACCTTC
>TRBD1|TRBJ1-1|TRBV5-6|.
CASSPGTGALGAFF
TGTGCCAGCAGCCCGGGGACAGGGGCTTTGGGGGCTTTCTTT
>.|TRBJ2-7|TRBV5-4|.
CASSLGASSVSEQYF
TGTGCCAGCAGCTTGGGAGCTTCTTCTGTTTCCGAGCAGTACTTC
>.|TRBJ2-7|TRBV7-9|.
CASSFGGGEQYF
TGTGCCAGCAGCTTCGGGGGTGGCGAGCAGTACTTC
>.|TRBJ2-4|TRBV6-5|.
CASSYRTGTGDIQYF
TGTGCCAGCAGTTACAGGACGGGAACAGGAGACATTCAGTACTTC
>.|TRBJ1-1|TRBV30|few
CAWNRDGNTEAFF
TGTGCCTGGAACCGGGACGGAAACACTGAAGCTTTCTTT
>TRBD2|TRBJ2-2|TRBV6-1|.
CATNDGGYTGELFF
TGTGCCACCAACGACGGGGGGTACACCGGGGAGCTGTTTTTT
>.|TRBJ2-1|TRBV18|.
CASRSTGENEQFF
TGTGCCAGCCGGTCTACTGGGGAGAATGAGCAGTTCTTC